The entry below describes one TCR beta chain. The data were taken from a study of blood T cell repertoires in COVID-19. In the study overall: The origin of the acute and convalescent COVID-19 samples was the United States, Italy and Spain.

Data came from immunoSEQ multiplex PCR; TCRdb stores just in-frame clones and leaves some out. Of over 300,000 clones listed, approximately 88% are singletons. The CDR3 spans 13 residues. The chain employs TRBV21-1 and TRBJ2-1; TRBD2 reflects the table's D call only, with no check against the DNA. TRBV21-1 is listed as a pseudogene. Sequenced sample: peripheral blood. This TCR was recovered from a man aged 18-30 years who had recovered from COVID-19. This CDR3 is CASSMGDSAEQFF. For the CDR3, the DNA is TGTGCCAGCAGCATGGGGGACTCCGCAGAGCAGTTCTTC.